This T cell receptor (beta chain) is from a study of cytomegalovirus exposure and HLA in healthy donors (dated by TCRdb to about 2017). A note on the overall study: In an earlier analysis of under 600 of the donors, around 290 Gb of sequence data and 117 million unique TCR beta sequences from approximately 180 million T cells were reported. An earlier analysis of 587 of the donors used high-throughput TCR beta sequencing to judge whether each TCR beta V gene segment behaved as functional or pseudogenic. Of the roughly 400 genotyped donors, about 80% fell in the genetic ancestry cluster associated with self-reported Caucasian donors. About 330 gigabases of sequencing data and about 92 million unique TCR sequences made up an early release that covered approximately 650 HLA-typed donors. The study aimed to test whether signatures of past pathogen exposure could be identified by cataloging public T cell receptors. Donor age, sex, ethnicity and CMV serostatus were compiled alongside the repertoire data. The study profiled the T cell repertoires of 550 to 700 subjects by immunosequencing and related them to cytomegalovirus serostatus. Every discovery cohort repertoire had been produced on one sequencing platform. To predict cytomegalovirus infection status, the study brought together high-throughput TCR immunosequencing, statistical association of individual TCRs with disease status, and machine learning. Typing coverage differed by locus: A, B, C, DRB1 and DQB1 were typed in about 629-640 donors, DQA1 in about 550, DPA1 in around 580, and DPB1 in 450 to 490. About five DR-DQ haplotypes were handled as single units for association and clustering because linkage in the cohort was strong. In addition to the first cohort of roughly 700 subjects, a separate validation cohort of 120 different subjects was used. Genome-wide SNP genotypes for about three fifths of the 666 donors were used in a later genetic analysis, which treated that subset as a discovery cohort. Rather than using new phenotypic data, the later analysis identified candidate immune exposures from TCR beta sequences and from how often those sequences occurred across donors. On average, 235,054 unique TCR beta nucleotide sequences were sequenced per donor among 300 to 500 genotyped donors of the cohort, with approximately 18% of those sequences being non-productive. Class I and class II HLA loci were covered by the typing at four-digit resolution. In a later analysis, previously published TCR beta repertoires from hundreds of donors were re-analyzed and high-resolution HLA genotyping was added so that TCR occurrence patterns could be studied.

Libraries were constructed by the immunoSEQ multiplex PCR assay. For the multiplex PCR, a mixture combining 60 forward primers for TCR Vbeta segments and 13 reverse primers for TCR Jbeta segments was used. A multiplex PCR assay on genomic DNA amplified the CDR3 region of rearranged TCR beta genes. On the Illumina HiSeq System, the amplified TCR beta libraries were sequenced as 87-base-pair reads. In the authors' own workflow: A later analysis tallied approximately 87 million unique TCR beta chains across the roughly 610 repertoires, and around 10 million of those chains were shared by two or more donors. To remove PCR and sequencing errors, raw reads were error-corrected and collapsed into unique sequences using a nearest-neighbor algorithm that merged closely related sequences. Alignment of CDR3 sequences to IMGT reference sequences was used to assign V, D and J gene segments. For a sequence to be retained, at least a six-nucleotide match to both a V gene segment and a J gene segment was required. Rearrangements were called productive when the CDR3 lacked stop codons and stayed in frame with V and J; all others were non-productive. Following IMGT convention, CDR3 was defined as the stretch from the second conserved V-encoded cysteine to the conserved J-encoded phenylalanine. Sequences without an unambiguous match to a single V gene segment were excluded from the earlier analysis of about 630 of the donors. In an earlier analysis of 587 of the donors, a V segment was called functional when productive rearrangements were above 56.7%, and segregating when the standard deviation between donors exceeded 5%. To diagnose cytomegalovirus status from the catalog of TCR beta chain sequences, a statistical classification framework was built. A later analysis assigned V and J genes by comparing TCR nucleotide sequences with IMGT/GENE-DB human TR gene sequences. A later analysis assigned CDR3 sequences and most-parsimonious VDJ recombination scenarios with the TCRdist pipeline. In a later analysis, each TCR beta chain was defined by its CDR3 amino acid sequence together with its V-gene family, and reads lacking a unique V-gene family were excluded. To address suspected cross-contamination and a sequencing artifact, a later analysis removed a few hundred highly shared, low-generation-probability nucleotide sequences. A later analysis calculated a clonal expansion index for each public chain from normalized within-repertoire ranks of inferred template counts. In a later analysis, generation probabilities were computed with a VDJ recombination model fitted to out-of-frame rearrangements, and the resulting probabilities were checked against IGoR. In a later analysis, hypergeometric tests were used to score TCR-TCR, TCR-HLA and TCR-CMV co-occurrence, with a repertoire-size bias correction applied to TCR pairs. False discovery rates were estimated in a later analysis by permuting HLA or CMV assignments 20 times. In a later analysis, co-occurring TCRs were grouped using DBSCAN, with TCRdist sequence similarity added in when clustering inside HLA-allele-positive subsets. Repertoires with fewer than 30,000 or more than 120,000 public chains were left out of co-occurrence clustering, as were five repertoires with anomalous nucleotide sharing. TCRdb retrieved this table from immuneACCESS and kept in-frame rearrangements only. Not all clones are present; in checked studies, unresolved V genes account for under half, and no reason is known for the remainder. The V and J calls and the clone size are those of that table, but D and trimming were determined from the DNA. This sample holds about 150,000 clones; 60% to 85% were observed only once. The ten largest clones represent roughly an eighth of the sample.

Sequences SGDLS (CDR1) and YYNGEE (CDR2) are obtained from the germline V gene. The CDR3 contains 15 residues, cysteine and phenylalanine counted. The entry retains the CDR3 DNA only, 45 bases that are in frame from base 1. V and J lose 1 base and 0 bases, and a span of 11 bases separates them. The cohort comprised 666 healthy bone marrow donors. Cohort members were all nominally healthy when sampled, although unrecorded immune exposures were likely present. The donor was CMV seropositive and belonged to the group of 250 to 300 seropositive cohort members. A peripheral blood sample was collected from each donor, and TCR beta sequencing was performed on peripheral blood mononuclear cells. The Qiagen DNeasy Blood Extraction Kit was used to extract genomic DNA from the blood cell samples. Remarks on this clone: Its target antigen remains unknown. The input lacks base qualities; no much larger clone sits a single base away.

General study outcomes and caveats: Compared with the 666-donor mean, donors in an Asian-associated ancestry cluster had fewer N-insertions in productive TCRs, according to a later genetic analysis. For the cohort, immune exposure information was limited to CMV serostatus. Because some donors lacked HLA typing at each locus, the association tests relied only on the typed subset. According to a later analysis, TCR association rates differed among HLA loci, with DRB1 alleles showing the most associated TCRs and HLA-C alleles showing the fewest. Compared with equally common non-associated chains, HLA-associated TCR beta chains in a later analysis were more clonally expanded and had lower generation probabilities. A further reported finding was that TCR beta sequences accurately predicted the HLA-A and HLA-B alleles for most subjects in the first cohort. A later genetic analysis associated a missense DCLRE1C variant with V-gene and J-gene trimming of TCR beta chains, and an independent cohort replicated the association. In vitro tests confirmed that a few of the cytomegalovirus-associated TCR beta chains recognize cytomegalovirus antigens. Because counts were too low, roughly 17 rarely observed V segments, including chromosome 9 orphons, were left out of the earlier analysis of several hundred of the donors. While some public TCRs were present in many individuals, most TCR sequences turned up only very rarely across donors. The 87-base-pair reads could not distinguish some IMGT-functional V segments, including TRBV6-2 and TRBV6-3, so those segments were excluded. An earlier analysis of roughly 570 of the donors showed that most TCR beta V segments appeared in productive rearrangements either about 87% or about 30% of the time, which broadly matched IMGT annotations. Specific HLA alleles were associated with 15,000 to 20,000 TCR beta sequences at a false discovery rate of 0.05 in a later analysis. Correlated functional status among segregating V segments might reflect linkage disequilibrium, but an unknown experimental factor could not be ruled out. Assigning TCR associations to individual alleles was difficult when HLA alleles, especially DR and DQ, strongly co-occurred. In a later analysis, several top co-occurrence clusters were reported to appear linked to parvovirus B19, influenza, CMV and Epstein-Barr virus. This cohort had only TCR beta chains sequenced, and the lack of alpha or paired-chain data limited which features could be detected. It was suggested by the authors that the approach could potentially be generalized to other disease states and immunological phenotypes. The presence/absence analyses assumed that sequencing depth was roughly uniform across donors, and that assumption may not be true. A total of 164 TCR beta chains were listed by the study as associated with cytomegalovirus. A cluster of highly shared sequence variants was judged likely to represent a technical artifact of the sequencing pipeline. The classifier was reported to diagnose cytomegalovirus status with high specificity and sensitivity in both the original cohort and the validation cohort. In a later analysis, most CMV-associated TCR beta chains were found to appear HLA-restricted, with HLA associations seemingly driven largely by CMV exposure.

Recombination joined TRBV9 with TRBJ2-7; TRBD2 is a weak D gene call, 7 bases matching. The sequence was obtained from a middle-aged man in good health and CMV-seropositive. The source material was PBMCs. Read as DNA, the sequence is TGTGCCAGCAGCGTATCCGGGGGGCTCTCCTACGAGCAGTACTTC. Its protein product is CASSVSGGLSYEQYF.